This T cell receptor beta chain was captured by sequencing in a study of cytomegalovirus exposure and HLA in healthy donors. Study-wide points: Prediction of most subjects' HLA-A and HLA-B alleles by TCR beta sequences was reportedly accurate. Common viral pathogens seemed, in a later analysis, to connect with several of the most significant clusters. A later analysis linked a missense variant in DCLRE1C to the trimming of TCR beta V and J genes. As was reported, the classifier diagnosed cytomegalovirus status with high specificity and sensitivity.

Use of 60 Vbeta and 13 Jbeta primers characterized the PCR. The table came from immunoSEQ multiplex PCR; TCRdb's copy has only in-frame clones and leaves some out. The sample yields fewer than 200,000 clones, about four fifths seen once. The CDR3 runs 16 residues. The J segment lost 3 bases and the V segment lost 3 bases, leaving 6 bases of the junction unmatched. CDR1 SGHTA and CDR2 FQGNSA come from the germline V gene. In the case of this clone: Its specificity is not known.

Input material: PBMCs. The source of this sequence is a woman between 50 and 59 years old in good health and CMV-seronegative. The chain has TRBV7-2 and TRBJ1-3; 9 positions match TRBD1. The CDR3: CASSFGTGTNGNTIYF. The CDR3 DNA reads as TGTGCCAGCAGCTTCGGGACAGGGACTAATGGAAACACCATATATTTT.